This section outlines one T cell receptor beta chain sequence together with its context. This specimen comes from a study of blood T cell repertoires in COVID-19. At the level of the study: COVID-19 samples, acute and convalescent, were from the United States, Italy and Spain.

Source study methods: The assay estimated nucleated cells by amplifying reference gene primers. Profiling relied on immunoSEQ multiplex PCR, and the TCRdb table lists in-frame clones only, not all of them. V, J and clone size derive from that table, while D and trimming were established from the DNA sequence. The table lists 60,000 to 75,000 clones, 80% to 90% of them singletons. Germline loops: CDR1 SGHTA, CDR2 FQGNSA. The CDR3 totals 15 residues. V shed 5 bases and J shed 2 bases, with 14 bases lying between them. The sequence derives from a human donor in a cohort sampled during active COVID-19. The chain has TRBV7-2 and TRBJ2-3; D unresolved. The source material was peripheral blood. The CDR3 region has the DNA TGTGCCAGCAGCCCCCGGGTCCAAAACACAGATACGCAGTATTTT. Its protein is CASSPRVQNTDTQYF.